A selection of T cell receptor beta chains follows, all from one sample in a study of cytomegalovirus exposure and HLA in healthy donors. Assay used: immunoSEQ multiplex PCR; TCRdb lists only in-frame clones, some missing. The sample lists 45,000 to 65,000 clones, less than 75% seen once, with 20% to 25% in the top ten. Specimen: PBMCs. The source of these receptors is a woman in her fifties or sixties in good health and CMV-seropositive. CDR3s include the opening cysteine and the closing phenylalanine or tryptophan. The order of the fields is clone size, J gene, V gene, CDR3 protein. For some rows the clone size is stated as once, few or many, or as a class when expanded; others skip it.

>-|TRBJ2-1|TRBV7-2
CASSTRLAGAYNEQFF
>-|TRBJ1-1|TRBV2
CASSGQGFEAFF
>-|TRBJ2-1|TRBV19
CASSIAGGNYNEQFF
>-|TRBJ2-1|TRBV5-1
CASSPRLAGGEQFF
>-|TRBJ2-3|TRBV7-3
CASSLGLSGAGTDTQYF
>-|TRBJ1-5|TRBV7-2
CASSLDTNQPQHF
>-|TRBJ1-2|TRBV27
CASSPMQGYGYTF
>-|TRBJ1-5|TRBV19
CASSRHSSNQPQHF
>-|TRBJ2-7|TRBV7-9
CASSSARSSAGEQYF
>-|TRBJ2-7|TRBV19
CASSIGTYEQYF
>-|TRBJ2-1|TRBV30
CAWNRLAGSKEQFF
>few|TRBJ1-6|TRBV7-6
CASSLEGQKKNSPLHF
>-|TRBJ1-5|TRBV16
CASSQSGRGDNQPQHF
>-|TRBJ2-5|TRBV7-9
CASSFAGPASRETQYF
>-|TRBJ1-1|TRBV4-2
CASGRTGGTEAFF
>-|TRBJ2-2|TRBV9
CASTYGAGELFF
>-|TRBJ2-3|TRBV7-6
CASSLAGGITDTQYF
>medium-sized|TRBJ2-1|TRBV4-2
CASSQMDFTYNEQFF
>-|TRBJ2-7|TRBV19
CASSWVGLEQYF
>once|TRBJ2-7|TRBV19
CASAHVGGRYEQYF
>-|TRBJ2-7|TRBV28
CASSQQTSTAQYF
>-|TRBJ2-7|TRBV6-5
CASTSPGGKYEQYF
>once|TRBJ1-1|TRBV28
CASSPRDRGRYTEAFF